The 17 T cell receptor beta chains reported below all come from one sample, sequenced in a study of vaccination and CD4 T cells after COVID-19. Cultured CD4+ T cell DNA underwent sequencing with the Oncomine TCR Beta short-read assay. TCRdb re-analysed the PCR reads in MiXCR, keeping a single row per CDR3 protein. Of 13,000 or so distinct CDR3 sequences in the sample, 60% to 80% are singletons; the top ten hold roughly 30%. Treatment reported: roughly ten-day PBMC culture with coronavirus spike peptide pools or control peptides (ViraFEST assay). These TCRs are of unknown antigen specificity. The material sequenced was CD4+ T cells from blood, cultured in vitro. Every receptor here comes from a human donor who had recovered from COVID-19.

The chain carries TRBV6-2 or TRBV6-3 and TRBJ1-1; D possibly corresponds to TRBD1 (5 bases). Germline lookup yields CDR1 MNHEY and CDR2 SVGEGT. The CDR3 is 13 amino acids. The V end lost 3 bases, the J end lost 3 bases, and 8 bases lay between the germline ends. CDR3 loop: CASSYGAYTEAFF. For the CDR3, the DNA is TGTGCCAGCAGTTATGGGGCTTACACTGAAGCTTTCTTT.

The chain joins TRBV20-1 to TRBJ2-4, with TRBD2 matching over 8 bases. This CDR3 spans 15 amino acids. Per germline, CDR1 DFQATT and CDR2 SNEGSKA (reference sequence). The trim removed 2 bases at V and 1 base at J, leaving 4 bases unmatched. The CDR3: CSARSGGPAKNIQYF. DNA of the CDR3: TGCAGTGCTAGATCGGGAGGGCCTGCCAAAAACATTCAGTACTTC.

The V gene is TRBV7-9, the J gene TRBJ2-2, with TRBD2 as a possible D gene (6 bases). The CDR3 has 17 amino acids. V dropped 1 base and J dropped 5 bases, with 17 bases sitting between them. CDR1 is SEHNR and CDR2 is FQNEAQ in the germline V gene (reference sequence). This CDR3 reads CASSLGNLRGSTGELFF. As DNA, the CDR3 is TGTGCCAGCAGCTTAGGGAATCTACGGGGGTCGACCGGGGAGCTGTTTTTT.

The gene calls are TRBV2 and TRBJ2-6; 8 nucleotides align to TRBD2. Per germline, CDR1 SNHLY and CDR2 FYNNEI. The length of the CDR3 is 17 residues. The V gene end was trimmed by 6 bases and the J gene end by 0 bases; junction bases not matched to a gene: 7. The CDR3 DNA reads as TGTGCCAGCAGCCAAACGGGAGGGTCCTCTGGGGCCAACGTCCTGACTTTC. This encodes CASSQTGGSSGANVLTF.

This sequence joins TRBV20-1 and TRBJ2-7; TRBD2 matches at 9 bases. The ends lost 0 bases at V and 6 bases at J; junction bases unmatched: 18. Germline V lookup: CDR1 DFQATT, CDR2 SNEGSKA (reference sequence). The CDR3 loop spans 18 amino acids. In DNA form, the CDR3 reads TGCAGTGCTAGAGATCGGGGCAGGGGGACTAGCTCAGGAGGCGAGCAGTACTTC. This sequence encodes CSARDRGRGTSSGGEQYF.

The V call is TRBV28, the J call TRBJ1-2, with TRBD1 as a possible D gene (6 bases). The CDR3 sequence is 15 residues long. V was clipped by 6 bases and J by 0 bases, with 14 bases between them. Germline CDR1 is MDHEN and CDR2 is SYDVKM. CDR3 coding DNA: TGTGCCAGCAGGGCTTATACAGGGTCTAACTATGGCTACACCTTC. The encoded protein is CASRAYTGSNYGYTF.

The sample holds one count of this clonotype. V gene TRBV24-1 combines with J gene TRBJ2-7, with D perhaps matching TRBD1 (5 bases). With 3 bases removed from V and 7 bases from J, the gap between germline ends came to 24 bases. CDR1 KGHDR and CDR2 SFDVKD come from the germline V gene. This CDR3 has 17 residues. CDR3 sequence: CATSDANLRGSRNEQYF. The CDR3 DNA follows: TGTGCCACCAGTGATGCTAACCTAAGGGGCTCAAGGAATGAGCAGTACTTC.

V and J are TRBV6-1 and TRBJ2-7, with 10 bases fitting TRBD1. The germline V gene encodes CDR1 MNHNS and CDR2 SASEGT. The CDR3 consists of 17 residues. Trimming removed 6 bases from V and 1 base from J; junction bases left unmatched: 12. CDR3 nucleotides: TGTGCCAGCAGCAGGATAACCGGGACAGGGGTGTCCTACGAGCAGTACTTC. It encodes CASSRITGTGVSYEQYF.

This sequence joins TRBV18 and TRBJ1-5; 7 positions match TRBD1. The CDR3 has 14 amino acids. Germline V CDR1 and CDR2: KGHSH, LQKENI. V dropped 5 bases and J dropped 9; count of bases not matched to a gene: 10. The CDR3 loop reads CASSYQGVSRPQHF. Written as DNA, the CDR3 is TGTGCCAGCTCATATCAGGGGGTTAGTCGGCCCCAGCATTTT.

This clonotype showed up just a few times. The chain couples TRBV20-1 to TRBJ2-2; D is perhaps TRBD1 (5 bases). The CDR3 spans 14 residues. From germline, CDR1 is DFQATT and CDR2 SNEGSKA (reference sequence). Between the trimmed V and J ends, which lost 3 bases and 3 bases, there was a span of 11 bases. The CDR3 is CSARNIGDTGELFF. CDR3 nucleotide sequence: TGCAGTGCTAGGAACATAGGGGACACCGGGGAGCTGTTTTTT.

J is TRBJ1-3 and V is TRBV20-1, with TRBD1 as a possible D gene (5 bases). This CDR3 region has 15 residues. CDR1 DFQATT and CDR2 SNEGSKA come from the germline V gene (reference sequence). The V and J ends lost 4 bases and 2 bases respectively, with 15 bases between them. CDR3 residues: CSATNIGGPGNTIYF. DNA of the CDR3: TGCAGTGCTACCAACATTGGGGGACCTGGAAACACCATATATTTT.

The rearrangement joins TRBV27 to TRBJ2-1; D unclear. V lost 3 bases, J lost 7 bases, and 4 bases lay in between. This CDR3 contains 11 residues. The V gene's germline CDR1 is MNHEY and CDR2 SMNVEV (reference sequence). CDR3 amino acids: CASSFRNEQFF. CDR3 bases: TGTGCCAGCAGTTTTAGGAATGAGCAGTTCTTC.

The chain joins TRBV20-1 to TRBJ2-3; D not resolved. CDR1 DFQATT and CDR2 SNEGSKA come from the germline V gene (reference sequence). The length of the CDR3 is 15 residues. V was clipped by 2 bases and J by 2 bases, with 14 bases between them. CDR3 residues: CSARYRPPATDTQYF. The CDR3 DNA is TGCAGTGCTAGATATAGGCCCCCAGCCACAGATACGCAGTATTTT.

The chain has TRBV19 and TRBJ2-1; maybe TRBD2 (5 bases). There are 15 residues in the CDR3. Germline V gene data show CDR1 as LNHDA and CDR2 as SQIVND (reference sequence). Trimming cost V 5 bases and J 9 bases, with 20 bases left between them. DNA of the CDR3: TGTGCCAGTAGTTCCCAGGTAGGACTCCCCCCTGAGCAGTTCTTC. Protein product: CASSSQVGLPPEQFF.

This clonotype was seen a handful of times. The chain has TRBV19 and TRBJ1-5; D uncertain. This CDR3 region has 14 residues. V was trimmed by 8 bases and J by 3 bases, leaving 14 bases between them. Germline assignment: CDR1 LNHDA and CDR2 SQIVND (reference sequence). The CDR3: CASSGRRDNQPQHF. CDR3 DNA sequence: TGTGCCAGTTCGGGCAGGCGTGACAATCAGCCCCAGCATTTT.

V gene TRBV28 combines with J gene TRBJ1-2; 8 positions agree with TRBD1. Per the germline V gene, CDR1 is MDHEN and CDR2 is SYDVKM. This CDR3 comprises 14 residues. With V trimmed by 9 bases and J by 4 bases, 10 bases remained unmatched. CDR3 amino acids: CASQGALYGYGYTF. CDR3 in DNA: TGTGCCAGTCAGGGGGCATTATATGGCTATGGCTACACCTTC.

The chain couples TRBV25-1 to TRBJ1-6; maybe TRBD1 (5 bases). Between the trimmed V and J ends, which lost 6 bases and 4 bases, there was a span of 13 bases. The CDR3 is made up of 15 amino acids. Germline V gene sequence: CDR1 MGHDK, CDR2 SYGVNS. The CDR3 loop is CASRQNQGYNSPLHF. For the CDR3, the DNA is TGTGCCAGCAGGCAGAATCAGGGATATAATTCACCCCTCCACTTT. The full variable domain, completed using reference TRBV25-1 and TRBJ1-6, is EADIYQTPRYLVIGTGKKITLECSQTMGHDKMYWYQQDPGMELHLIHYSYGVNSTEKGDLSSESTVSRIRTEHFPLTLESARPSHTSQYLCASRQNQGYNSPLHFGNGTRLTVT.